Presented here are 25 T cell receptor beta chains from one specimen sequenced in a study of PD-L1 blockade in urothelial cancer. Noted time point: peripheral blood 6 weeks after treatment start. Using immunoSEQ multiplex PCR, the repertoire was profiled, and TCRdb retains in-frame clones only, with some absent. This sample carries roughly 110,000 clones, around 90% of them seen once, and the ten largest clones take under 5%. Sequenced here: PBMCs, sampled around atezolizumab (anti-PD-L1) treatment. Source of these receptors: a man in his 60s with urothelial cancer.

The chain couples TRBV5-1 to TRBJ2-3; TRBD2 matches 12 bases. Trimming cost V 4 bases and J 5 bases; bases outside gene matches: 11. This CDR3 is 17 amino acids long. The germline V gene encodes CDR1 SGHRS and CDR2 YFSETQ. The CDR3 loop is CASSLRGLAGAGDTQYF. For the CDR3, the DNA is TGCGCCAGCAGCCTTCGGGGACTAGCGGGTGCTGGAGATACGCAGTATTTT.

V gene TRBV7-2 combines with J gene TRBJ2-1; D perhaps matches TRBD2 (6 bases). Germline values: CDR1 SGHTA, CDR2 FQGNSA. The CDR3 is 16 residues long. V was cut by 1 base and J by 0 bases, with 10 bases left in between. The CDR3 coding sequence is TGTGCCAGCAGCTTAGGGGGCGGGATCTCCTACAATGAGCAGTTCTTC. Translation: CASSLGGGISYNEQFF.

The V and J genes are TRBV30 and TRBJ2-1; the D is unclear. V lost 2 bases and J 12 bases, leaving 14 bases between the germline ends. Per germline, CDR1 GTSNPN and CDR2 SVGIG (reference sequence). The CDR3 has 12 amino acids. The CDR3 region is CAWSTPPAAQFF. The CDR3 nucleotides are TGTGCCTGGAGTACTCCCCCCGCTGCGCAGTTCTTC.

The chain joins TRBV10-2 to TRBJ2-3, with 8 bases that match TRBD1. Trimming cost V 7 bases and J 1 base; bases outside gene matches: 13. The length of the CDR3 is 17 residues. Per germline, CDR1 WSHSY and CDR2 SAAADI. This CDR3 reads CASNALGQGPGTDTQYF. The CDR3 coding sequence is TGCGCCAGCAACGCTCTCGGACAGGGCCCAGGCACAGATACGCAGTATTTT.

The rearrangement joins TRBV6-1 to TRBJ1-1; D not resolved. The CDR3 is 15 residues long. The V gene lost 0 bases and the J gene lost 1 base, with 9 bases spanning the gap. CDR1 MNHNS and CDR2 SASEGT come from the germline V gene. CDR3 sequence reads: CASSEAAAGNTEAFF. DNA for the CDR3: TGTGCCAGCAGTGAAGCGGCCGCGGGGAACACTGAAGCTTTCTTT.

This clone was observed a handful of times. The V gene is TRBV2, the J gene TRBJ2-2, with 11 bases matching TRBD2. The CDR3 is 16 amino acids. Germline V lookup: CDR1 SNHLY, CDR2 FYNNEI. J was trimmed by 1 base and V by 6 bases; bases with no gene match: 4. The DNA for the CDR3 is TGTGCCAGCAGGACCCTAGCGGGGGGGAACACCGGGGAGCTGTTTTTT. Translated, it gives CASRTLAGGNTGELFF. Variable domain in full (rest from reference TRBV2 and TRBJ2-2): EPEVTQTPSHQVTQMGQEVILRCVPISNHLYFYWYRQILGQKVEFLVSFYNNEISEKSEIFDDQFSVERPDGSNFTLKIRSTKLEDSAMYFCASRTLAGGNTGELFFGEGSRLTVL.

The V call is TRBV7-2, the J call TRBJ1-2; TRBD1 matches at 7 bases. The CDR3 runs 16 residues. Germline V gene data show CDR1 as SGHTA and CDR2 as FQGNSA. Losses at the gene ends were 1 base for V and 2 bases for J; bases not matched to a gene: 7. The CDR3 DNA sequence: TGTGCCAGCAGCTTAGATCTCCAGGGGGGCAACTATGGCTACACCTTC. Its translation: CASSLDLQGGNYGYTF.

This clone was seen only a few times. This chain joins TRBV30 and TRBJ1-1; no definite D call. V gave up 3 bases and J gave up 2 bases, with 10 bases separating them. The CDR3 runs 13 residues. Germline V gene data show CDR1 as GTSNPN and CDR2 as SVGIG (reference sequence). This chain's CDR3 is CAWRYMANTEAFF. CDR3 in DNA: TGTGCCTGGAGATATATGGCCAACACTGAAGCTTTCTTT.

The CDR3: CASKTLDREETQYF. CDR3 sequence (DNA): TGTGCCAGTAAAACTCTGGACAGAGAAGAGACCCAGTACTTC. The V and J genes are TRBV5-4 and TRBJ2-5; D possibly corresponds to TRBD1 (6 bases). CDR3 length: 14 amino acids. Per the germline V gene, CDR1 is SGHNT and CDR2 is YYREEE (reference sequence). V lost 8 bases, J lost 3 bases, and 17 bases lay in between. Variable domain in full (rest from reference TRBV5-4 and TRBJ2-5): ETGVTQSPTHLIKTRGQQVTLRCSSQSGHNTVSWYQQALGQGPQFIFQYYREEENGRGNFPPRFSGLQFPNYSSELNVNALELDDSALYLCASKTLDREETQYFGPGTRLLVL.

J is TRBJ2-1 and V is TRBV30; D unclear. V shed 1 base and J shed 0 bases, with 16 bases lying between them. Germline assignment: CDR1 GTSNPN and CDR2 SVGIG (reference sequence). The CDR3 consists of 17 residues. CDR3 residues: CAWSGTLIPSSYNEQFF. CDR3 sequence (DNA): TGTGCCTGGAGTGGAACCCTTATCCCCAGCTCCTACAATGAGCAGTTCTTC.

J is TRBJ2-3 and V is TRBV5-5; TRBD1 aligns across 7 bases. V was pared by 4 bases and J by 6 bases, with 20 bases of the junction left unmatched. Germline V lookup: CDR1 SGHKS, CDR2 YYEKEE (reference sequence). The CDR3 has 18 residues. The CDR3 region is CASSAAGRQGRGMDTQYF. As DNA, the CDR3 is TGTGCCAGCAGCGCCGCCGGTAGACAGGGTAGGGGGATGGATACGCAGTATTTT. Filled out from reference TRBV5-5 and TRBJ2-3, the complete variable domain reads DAGVTQSPTHLIKTRGQQVTLRCSPISGHKSVSWYQQVLGQGPQFIFQYYEKEERGRGNFPDRFSARQFPNYSSELNVNALLLGDSALYLCASSAAGRQGRGMDTQYFGPGTRLTVL.

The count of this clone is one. The CDR3 loop reads CASTGFANTEAFF. The DNA for the CDR3 is TGTGCCTCAACAGGGTTCGCGAACACTGAAGCTTTCTTT. The V call is TRBV28, the J call TRBJ1-1; possible D gene TRBD1, 6 bases. The germline V gene has CDR1 MDHEN and CDR2 SYDVKM. The CDR3 is 13 residues long. Deletions cut 11 bases from V and 1 base from J, with 14 bases between.

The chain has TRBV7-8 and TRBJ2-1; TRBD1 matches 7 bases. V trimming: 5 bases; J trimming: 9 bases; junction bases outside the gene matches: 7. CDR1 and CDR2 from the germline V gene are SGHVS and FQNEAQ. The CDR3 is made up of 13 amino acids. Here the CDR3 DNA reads TGTGCCAGCAGCCCGGGGACAGATGGTGAGCAGTTCTTC. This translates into CASSPGTDGEQFF.

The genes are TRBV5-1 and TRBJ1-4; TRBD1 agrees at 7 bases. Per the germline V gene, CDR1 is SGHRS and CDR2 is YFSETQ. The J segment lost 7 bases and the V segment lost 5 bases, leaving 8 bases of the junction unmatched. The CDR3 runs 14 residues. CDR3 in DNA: TGCGCCAGCAGACCTGGACAGGCCCCTGAAAAACTGTTTTTT. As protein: CASRPGQAPEKLFF.

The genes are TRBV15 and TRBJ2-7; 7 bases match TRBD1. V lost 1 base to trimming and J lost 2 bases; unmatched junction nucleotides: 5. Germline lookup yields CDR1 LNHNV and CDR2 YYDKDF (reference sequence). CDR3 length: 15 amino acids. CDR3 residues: CATSRAPGQTYEQYF. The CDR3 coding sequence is TGTGCCACCAGCAGAGCCCCGGGACAGACCTACGAGCAGTACTTC.

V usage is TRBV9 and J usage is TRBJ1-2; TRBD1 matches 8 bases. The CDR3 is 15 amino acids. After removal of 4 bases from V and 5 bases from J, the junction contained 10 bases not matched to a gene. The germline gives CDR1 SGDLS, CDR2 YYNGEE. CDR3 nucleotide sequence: TGTGCCAGCAGCAAGACACCCACAGGGGGTTATGGCTACACCTTC. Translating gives CASSKTPTGGYGYTF.

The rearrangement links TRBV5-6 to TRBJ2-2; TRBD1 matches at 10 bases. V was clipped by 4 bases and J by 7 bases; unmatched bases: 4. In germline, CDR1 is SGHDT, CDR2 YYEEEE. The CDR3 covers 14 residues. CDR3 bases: TGTGCCAGCAGCGTCGGGACAGGGGACGGGGAGCTGTTTTTT. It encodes CASSVGTGDGELFF.

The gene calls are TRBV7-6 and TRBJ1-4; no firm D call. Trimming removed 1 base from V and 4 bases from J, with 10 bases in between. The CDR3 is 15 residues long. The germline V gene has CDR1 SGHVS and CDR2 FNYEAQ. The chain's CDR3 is CASSLESGFNEKLFF. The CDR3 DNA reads TGTGCCAGCAGCTTAGAGTCGGGGTTTAATGAAAAACTGTTTTTT.

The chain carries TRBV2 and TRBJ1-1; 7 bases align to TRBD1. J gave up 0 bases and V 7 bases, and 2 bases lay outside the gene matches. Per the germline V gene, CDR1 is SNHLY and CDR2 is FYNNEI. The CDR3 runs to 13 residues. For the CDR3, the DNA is TGTGCCAGCATAACAGGGGTGAACACTGAAGCTTTCTTT. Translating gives CASITGVNTEAFF.

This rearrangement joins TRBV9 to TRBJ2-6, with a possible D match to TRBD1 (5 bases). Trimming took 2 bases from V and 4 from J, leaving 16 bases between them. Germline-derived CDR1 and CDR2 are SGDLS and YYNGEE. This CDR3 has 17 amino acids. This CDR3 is CASSVRPLTGGANVLTF. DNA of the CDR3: TGTGCCAGCAGCGTGCGCCCCCTCACAGGCGGGGCCAACGTCCTGACTTTC.

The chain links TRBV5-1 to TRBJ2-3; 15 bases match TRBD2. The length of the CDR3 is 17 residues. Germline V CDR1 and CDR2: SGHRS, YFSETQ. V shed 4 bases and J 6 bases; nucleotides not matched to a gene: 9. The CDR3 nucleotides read TGCGCCAGCAGCCCGGGACTAGCGGGAGGAGAAGTGGATACGCAGTATTTT. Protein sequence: CASSPGLAGGEVDTQYF.

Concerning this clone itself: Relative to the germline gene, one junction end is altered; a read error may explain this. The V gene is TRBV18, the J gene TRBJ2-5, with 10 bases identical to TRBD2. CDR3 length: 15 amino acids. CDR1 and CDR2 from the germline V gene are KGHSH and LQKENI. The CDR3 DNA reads TGTGCCAGCTCCCCACTAGCGGGAAGCCAAGAGACCCAGTACTTC. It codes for CASSPLAGSQETQYF.

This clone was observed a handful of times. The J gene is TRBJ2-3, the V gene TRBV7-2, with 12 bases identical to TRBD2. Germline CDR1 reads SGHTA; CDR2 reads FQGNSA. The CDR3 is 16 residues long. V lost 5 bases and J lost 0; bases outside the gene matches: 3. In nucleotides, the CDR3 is TGTGCCAGCAGCCGGACTAGCGGGGTCAGCACAGATACGCAGTATTTT. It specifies CASSRTSGVSTDTQYF.

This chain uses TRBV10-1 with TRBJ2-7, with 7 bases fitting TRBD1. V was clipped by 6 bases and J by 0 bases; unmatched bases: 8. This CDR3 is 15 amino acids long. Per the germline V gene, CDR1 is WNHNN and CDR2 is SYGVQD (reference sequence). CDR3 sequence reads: CASRITGTASYEQYF. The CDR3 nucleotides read TGCGCCAGCAGGATAACCGGGACAGCCTCCTACGAGCAGTACTTC.

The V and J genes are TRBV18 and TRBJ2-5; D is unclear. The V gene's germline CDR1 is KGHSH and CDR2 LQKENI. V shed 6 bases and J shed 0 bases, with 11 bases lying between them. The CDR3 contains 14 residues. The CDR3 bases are TGTGCCAGCTCCCCGAGAATTGACCAAGAGACCCAGTACTTC. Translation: CASSPRIDQETQYF. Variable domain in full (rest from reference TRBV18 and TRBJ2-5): NAGVMQNPRHLVRRRGQEARLRCSPMKGHSHVYWYRQLPEEGLKFMVYLQKENIIDESGMPKERFSAEFPKEGPSILRIQQVVRGDSAAYFCASSPRIDQETQYFGPGTRLLVL.